Shown below are 18 T cell receptor beta chains from a single sample sequenced in a study of T cell changes during pregnancy in multiple sclerosis. Some clones are missing from TCRdb's copy, which holds only in-frame ones; the method was immunoSEQ multiplex PCR. The sample includes 49,000 or so clones, almost 95% seen only once; the top ten take approximately 2.2%. Source: peripheral blood, taken in the third trimester of pregnancy. These TCRs come from a female donor with multiple sclerosis, enrolled in a pregnancy study.

This clone showed up just once. The chain employs TRBV4-3 and TRBJ2-1, with TRBD1 matching 7 bases. Germline CDR1 and CDR2: LGHNA and YSLEER. With 2 bases clipped from V and 3 bases from J, the junction kept 1 base outside the gene matches. There are 14 residues in the CDR3. This chain's CDR3 is CASSQWTGYNEQFF. The CDR3 DNA sequence: TGCGCCAGCAGCCAATGGACAGGCTACAATGAGCAGTTCTTC.

In this sample, this clone turned up once. This rearrangement joins TRBV7-9 to TRBJ1-4; 9 nucleotides match TRBD1. Germline trimming cut 8 bases from V and 7 bases from J; bases unmatched to any gene: 5. CDR1 and CDR2 from the germline V gene are SEHNR and FQNEAQ (reference sequence). CDR3 size: 13 residues. In DNA form, the CDR3 reads TGTGCCAGCCGGGGACAGGGCATTGAAAAACTGTTTTTT. Translating it yields CASRGQGIEKLFF. Combining the CDR3 with reference TRBV7-9 and TRBJ1-4 gives the whole variable domain DTGVSQNPRHKITKRGQNVTFRCDPISEHNRLYWYRQTLGQGPEFLTYFQNEAQLEKSRLLSDRFSAERPKGSFSTLEIQRTEQGDSAMYLCASRGQGIEKLFFGSGTQLSVL.

The table lists this clone with a count of one. This chain uses TRBV6-6 with TRBJ1-2, with D hard to call. V was shortened by 2 bases and J by 0 bases, with 13 bases between the two germline ends. Germline V CDR1 and CDR2: MNHNY, SVGAGI (reference sequence). The CDR3 consists of 16 residues. This chain's CDR3 is CASSYARDPTNYGYTF. CDR3 in DNA: TGTGCCAGCAGTTACGCCCGGGATCCTACTAACTATGGCTACACCTTC.

The CDR3 sequence is CASSQPMIIFNTEAFF. DNA of the CDR3: TGTGCCAGCAGCCAGCCTATGATTATTTTCAACACTGAAGCTTTCTTT. The chain links TRBV16 to TRBJ1-1, with no clear D. V lost 3 bases and J lost 2, with 16 bases in between. CDR1 is KGHSY and CDR2 is FQNENV in the germline V gene. The CDR3 is 16 amino acids.

This chain connects TRBV28 to TRBJ2-7, with 9 bases identical to TRBD2. Germline CDR1 is MDHEN and CDR2 is SYDVKM. J was trimmed by 4 bases and V by 4 bases; bases with no gene match: 17. CDR3 size: 18 residues. CDR3 residues: CASSSPVGRLAGQYEQYF. CDR3 bases: TGTGCCAGCAGTTCCCCCGTAGGGAGGCTAGCGGGGCAGTACGAGCAGTACTTC.

The V and J genes are TRBV7-9 and TRBJ2-7, with D perhaps matching TRBD2 (5 bases). The CDR3 covers 15 residues. Germline loops: CDR1 SEHNR, CDR2 FQNEAQ (reference sequence). The V and J ends lost 5 bases and 3 bases respectively, with 17 bases between them. In nucleotides, the CDR3 is TGTGCCAGCAGCCCAACCGCGGCGGAGGACTACGAGCAGTACTTC. Its translation is CASSPTAAEDYEQYF.

The chain has TRBV10-1 and TRBJ2-7; tentative D call: TRBD2 (6 bases). The germline V gene encodes CDR1 WNHNN and CDR2 SYGVQD (reference sequence). With 7 bases removed from V and 0 bases from J, the gap between germline ends came to 22 bases. There are 17 residues in the CDR3. CDR3 bases: TGCGCCAGCATTCGACCCTCCCCGGGCGGGAACTCCTACGAGCAGTACTTC. This translates into CASIRPSPGGNSYEQYF.

The CDR3 nucleotides are TGTGCCAGCATGACGAGGACAGGGGACCACTACGAGCAGTACTTC. Translation: CASMTRTGDHYEQYF. The chain joins TRBV6-5 to TRBJ2-5, with 9 nucleotides matching TRBD1. Gene TRBJ2-7 matches the end of the DNA better, so the J call may be wrong. Per germline, CDR1 MNHEY and CDR2 SVGAGI. The CDR3 is 15 residues long.

This clone appeared once. V is TRBV18 and J is TRBJ2-4, with 8 bases aligning to TRBD1. This CDR3 has 15 amino acids. The V and J ends lost 2 bases and 6 bases, in that order; junction bases with no gene match: 6. The germline V gene has CDR1 KGHSH and CDR2 LQKENI. CDR3 bases: TGTGCCAGCTCACCAGGGGCAGGGGGCGGAAACATTCAGTACTTC. Translation gives CASSPGAGGGNIQYF.

This chain connects TRBV4-2 to TRBJ2-7; TRBD2 matches at 7 bases. Looked up from germline, CDR1 is LGHNA and CDR2 is YNFKEQ. Losses at the gene ends were 2 bases for V and 4 bases for J; bases not matched to a gene: 5. The CDR3 sequence is 14 residues long. The CDR3, as DNA: TGTGCCAGCAGCCAACCCGGGACTACATACGAGCAGTACTTC. Protein: CASSQPGTTYEQYF.

The chain has TRBV27 and TRBJ1-1, with TRBD1 matching 8 bases. The ends lost 6 bases at V and 1 base at J; junction bases unmatched: 4. The CDR3 loop spans 14 amino acids. In germline, CDR1 is MNHEY, CDR2 SMNVEV (reference sequence). In DNA, the CDR3 is TGTGCCAGCAGACGGGACAGGCAGAACACTGAAGCTTTCTTT. The encoded protein is CASRRDRQNTEAFF.

The chain couples TRBV6-6 to TRBJ2-5; TRBD1 aligns across 7 bases. V lost 6 bases, J lost 4 bases, and 5 bases stayed unmatched. The CDR3 length is 13 residues. CDR1 and CDR2 (germline): MNHNY, SVGAGI (reference sequence). CDR3 DNA: TGTGCCAGCAGGGAGACAGGGAGAGAGACCCAGTACTTC. This encodes CASRETGRETQYF.

The chain has TRBV19 and TRBJ1-5; 9 bases map to TRBD1. Trimming cost V 4 bases and J 7 bases; bases outside gene matches: 5. CDR1 is LNHDA, CDR2 SQIVND, per germline (reference sequence). CDR3 size: 14 residues. DNA for the CDR3: TGTGCCAGTAGTAGCTGGACAGGGGACCAGCCCCAGCATTTT. The encoded protein is CASSSWTGDQPQHF.

The chain combines TRBV28 with TRBJ1-4; TRBD1 matches 10 bases. This CDR3 contains 16 residues. CDR1 and CDR2 from the germline V gene are MDHEN and SYDVKM. The trim removed 6 bases at V and 7 bases at J, leaving 11 bases unmatched. The CDR3, as DNA: TGTGCCAGCAGAAAAAGGGACAGGGGAGTGGGTGAAAAACTGTTTTTT. Protein: CASRKRDRGVGEKLFF.

This clone occurred many times. The chain joins TRBV28 to TRBJ1-1, with D uncertain. This CDR3 region has 13 residues. Per germline, CDR1 MDHEN and CDR2 SYDVKM. V was clipped by 1 base and J by 6 bases, with 9 bases between them. CDR3 residues: CASSLLPSAEAFF. The CDR3 DNA reads as TGTGCCAGCAGTTTATTGCCGAGCGCTGAAGCTTTCTTT.

J is TRBJ2-3 and V is TRBV7-2; 13 positions agree with TRBD2. The germline CDR1 and CDR2 sequences are SGHTA and FQGNSA. This CDR3 is built from 15 residues. J was trimmed by 8 bases and V by 5 bases; bases with no gene match: 7. The CDR3 DNA sequence: TGTGCCAGCAGCCCCGGACTAGCGGGAGAGGGTACGCAGTATTTT. Amino acid sequence: CASSPGLAGEGTQYF.

V gene TRBV25-1 combines with J gene TRBJ1-1; D call uncertain. Germline CDR1 reads MGHDK; CDR2 reads SYGVNS. V was cut by 5 bases and J by 6 bases, with 16 bases left in between. CDR3 length: 14 residues. CDR3: CASSPREGIAEAFF. CDR3 in DNA: TGTGCCAGCAGTCCACGGGAGGGTATCGCTGAAGCTTTCTTT.

The chain has TRBV7-9 and TRBJ2-1, with D uncertain. The CDR3 consists of 15 residues. Trimming stripped 5 bases from V and 3 bases from J, with 14 bases between. Germline V gene data show CDR1 as SEHNR and CDR2 as FQNEAQ (reference sequence). The CDR3 DNA reads TGTGCCAGCAGCCAATACCGAGCTTACTACAATGAGCAGTTCTTC. It yields the protein CASSQYRAYYNEQFF.